Listed below are T cell receptor beta chains from one sample, sequenced in a study of blood T cell repertoires in COVID-19. Sequenced by immunoSEQ multiplex PCR; TCRdb stores in-frame clones only, minus some. Of approximately 320,000 clones listed, 75% to 85% are singletons. Sequenced input: peripheral blood. The receptors stem from a human donor in a cohort sampled during active COVID-19. CDR3s include the opening cysteine and the closing phenylalanine or tryptophan. The D gene is left open where the match is weak. Part of the rows lack a size; the others show once, few, many or a class for expanded clones.

j_call clone_size d_call v_call cdr3_nt cdr3_aa
TRBJ2-7 once . TRBV3-1/TRBV3-2 TGTGCCAGCAGCCCGCGTGACGGAGACGAGCAGTACTTC CASSPRDGDEQYF
TRBJ2-1 . . TRBV5-6 TGTGCCAGCAGCTCCGGGACAATTTATGTGGATGAGCAGTTCTTC CASSSGTIYVDEQFF
TRBJ2-3 . . TRBV9 TGTGCCAGCACACCGCAGGGTCATGGTTGGTTTACGCAGTATTTT CASTPQGHGWFTQYF
TRBJ1-3 . TRBD1 TRBV7-3 TGTGCCAGCAGCTTAAAGACGAGGGGACAGGGGGTCTCTGGAAACACCATATATTTT CASSLKTRGQGVSGNTIYF
TRBJ2-2 . . TRBV30 TGTGCCTGGAGTGTAGACAGATACACCGGGGAGCTGTTTTTT CAWSVDRYTGELFF
TRBJ1-1 . TRBD1 TRBV19 TGTGCCAGTAGTGCACGTCCCGGGACAGGGAAGGGTAACTACACTGAAGCTTTCTTT CASSARPGTGKGNYTEAFF
TRBJ2-1 few . TRBV10-3 TGTGCCATCAGTGGGGACACCGACTATGAGCAGTTCTTC CAISGDTDYEQFF
TRBJ2-6 . TRBD2 TRBV7-3 TGTGCCAGCAGCTTCCGGCTAGCGGGGGGGCCTGGGGCCAACGTCCTGACTTTC CASSFRLAGGPGANVLTF
TRBJ1-1 . . TRBV11-1 TGTGCCAGCAGCTCTACAGGTCGTGCTTTCTTT CASSSTGRAFF
TRBJ1-5 once . TRBV2 TGTGCCAGCAGTTTAAATCAGGGGATGGTCAATCAGCCCCAGCATTTT CASSLNQGMVNQPQHF
TRBJ2-7 . TRBD1 TRBV2 TGTGCCAGCAGTCCTGTGACAGGGGGACCCTACGAGCAGTACTTC CASSPVTGGPYEQYF
TRBJ1-1 . . TRBV7-9 TGTGCCAGCAGCCCTACCGGGACACTAAACACTGAAGCTTTCTTT CASSPTGTLNTEAFF
TRBJ1-2 . . TRBV5-6 TGTGCCAGCAGCGTTGGCGGCGGTGTATATGGCTACACCTTC CASSVGGGVYGYTF
TRBJ1-1 . TRBD1 TRBV5-1 TGCGCCAGCAGCGGGTGGGACAGTAACACTGAAGCTTTCTTT CASSGWDSNTEAFF
TRBJ2-1 . . TRBV7-3 TGTGCCAGCAGCTTAACGACAGGTAGTGAGCAGTTCTTC CASSLTTGSEQFF
TRBJ1-1 . . TRBV2 TGTGCCAGCAGTGAACCCCTAAACAGGTCCTGGGTCACTGAAGCTTTCTTT CASSEPLNRSWVTEAFF
TRBJ1-5 . . TRBV6-5 TGTGCCAGCAATCAAATGGGGGGTCAGCCCCAGCATTTT CASNQMGGQPQHF
TRBJ1-1 . . TRBV9 TGTGCCAGCAGCGTAGAGGGCAGGGGCACTGAAGCTTTCTTT CASSVEGRGTEAFF
TRBJ1-4 . TRBD1 TRBV7-2 TGTGCCAGCAGCCCAGTTTTCACCAGGGGGACGAGGGAAAAACTGTTTTTT CASSPVFTRGTREKLFF
TRBJ2-3 . . TRBV21-1 TGTGCCAGCAGCAATGAAACCCCGGGACAGGGGAACACAGATACGCAGTATTTT CASSNETPGQGNTDTQYF
TRBJ2-3 few TRBD2 TRBV3-1/TRBV3-2 TGTGCCAGCAGCCAAGTCCATCCGGCGGGAGCGGGGGTTGTTACGCAGTATTTT CASSQVHPAGAGVVTQYF
TRBJ1-5 . . TRBV5-6 TGTGCCAGCAGTCTCTCCATGGACGGACTAAATCAGCCCCAGCATTTT CASSLSMDGLNQPQHF
TRBJ1-2 . . TRBV29-1 TGCAGCGTTGCGGGAGGGTTGGACTATGGCTACACCTTC CSVAGGLDYGYTF
TRBJ1-2 . . TRBV4-2 TGTGCCAGCAGCCAAGTCCACGGGTTGGTACGATATGGCTACACCTTC CASSQVHGLVRYGYTF
TRBJ2-7 . . TRBV7-6 TGTGCCAGCAGCCGCTCCCCGGCAGCTCAGGGATTAACCTTC CASSRSPAAQGLTF
TRBJ1-6 few . TRBV7-9 TGTGCCAGCAGCCCCACAGGGAATTCACCCCTCCACTTT CASSPTGNSPLHF
TRBJ1-3 once . TRBV5-6 TGTGCCAGCAGCTTAGGAGGGACCTCTGGAAACACCATATATTTT CASSLGGTSGNTIYF
TRBJ1-1 . . TRBV30 TGTGCCTGGAGGCCCCGAGGGGGTGAAGCTTTCTTT CAWRPRGGEAFF
TRBJ1-2 few . TRBV18 TGTGCCAGCTCACCGTCGGGGAATGGCTACACCTTC CASSPSGNGYTF
TRBJ1-2 . . TRBV24-1 TGTGCCACCAGTGACGGGGGAACGTTGAAGTCCTTC CATSDGGTLKSF
TRBJ1-6 . . TRBV7-9 TGTGCCAGCACCGGTTCGGGGGGCAGGGATTCACCCCTCCACTTT CASTGSGGRDSPLHF
TRBJ2-1 . TRBD1 TRBV27 TGTGCCAGCAGTCCCGGGACAGGGGGCGGTGAGCAGTTCTTC CASSPGTGGGEQFF
TRBJ1-4 once . TRBV28 TGTGCCAGCAGCCGAGGGGGGGGCCGTAATGAAAAACTGTTTTTT CASSRGGGRNEKLFF
TRBJ1-2 . TRBD1 TRBV19 TGTGCCAGTACCTCTTCCAAGACAGGGGGCAACTATGGCTACACCTTC CASTSSKTGGNYGYTF
TRBJ1-1 . . TRBV19 TGTGCCAGTAGTATAGATCACAGGAAATACACTGAAGCTTTCTTT CASSIDHRKYTEAFF
TRBJ1-2 few . TRBV5-6 TGTGCCAGCAGCTTGTTCGGGGAATCTATGAGTGTCGGCTACACCTTC CASSLFGESMSVGYTF
TRBJ2-3 . TRBD2 TRBV4-2 TGTGCCAGCAGCCAAGAAGGAAGCGGGGGGTTTAGCACAGATACGCAGTATTTT CASSQEGSGGFSTDTQYF
TRBJ2-2 once . TRBV30 TGTGCCTGGAAAAAACCGTCAACTCGTTACACCGGGGAGCTGTTTTTT CAWKKPSTRYTGELFF
TRBJ1-2 . . TRBV29-1 TGCAGCGTTGGGGCAGGGGACTATGGCTACACCTTC CSVGAGDYGYTF
TRBJ2-7 . . TRBV6-6 TGTGCCAGCAGTTACAGGCAGGGGCATCACTACGAGCAGTACTTC CASSYRQGHHYEQYF
TRBJ2-4 . . TRBV5-8 TGTGCCAGCAGCGGCGGTGGACGGGGGGCCAAAAACATTCAGTACTTC CASSGGGRGAKNIQYF
TRBJ2-7 . . TRBV27 TGTGCCAGCGCCAGGAAGGGAGGTAGCCCCTACGAGCAGTACTTC CASARKGGSPYEQYF
TRBJ2-3 . . TRBV5-1 TGCGCCAGCGGAACAGTTGGCACAGATACGCAGTATTTT CASGTVGTDTQYF
TRBJ1-2 . . TRBV19 TGTGCCAGTAGTATGACAGTGAACTATGGCTACACCTTC CASSMTVNYGYTF
TRBJ1-2 . . TRBV12-3/TRBV12-4 TGTGCCAGCGGGAACCCAGGGGACTATGGCTACACCTTC CASGNPGDYGYTF
TRBJ1-1 . . TRBV10-3 TGTGCCGCGGGAGTGGTTGGGACTGAAGCTTTCTTT CAAGVVGTEAFF
TRBJ2-1 . . TRBV19 TGTGCCAGTAGTACTCTCAATGAGCAGTTCTTC CASSTLNEQFF
TRBJ1-1 few TRBD1 TRBV6-5 TGTGCCAGCAGTTACTCGACTGGACAGGGGGCCTTTGAAGCTTTCTTT CASSYSTGQGAFEAFF
TRBJ2-7 . . TRBV6-5 TGTGCCAACCCCGACAGGTACCCCTACGAGCAGTACTTC CANPDRYPYEQYF
TRBJ2-2 . . TRBV2 TGTGCCAGCAGTGAAAAAATAACGAACACCGGGGAGCTGTTTTTT CASSEKITNTGELFF
TRBJ2-1 once TRBD2 TRBV3-1/TRBV3-2 TGTGCCACCGGGACTAGCGGGCTCAATGAGCAGTTCTTC CATGTSGLNEQFF